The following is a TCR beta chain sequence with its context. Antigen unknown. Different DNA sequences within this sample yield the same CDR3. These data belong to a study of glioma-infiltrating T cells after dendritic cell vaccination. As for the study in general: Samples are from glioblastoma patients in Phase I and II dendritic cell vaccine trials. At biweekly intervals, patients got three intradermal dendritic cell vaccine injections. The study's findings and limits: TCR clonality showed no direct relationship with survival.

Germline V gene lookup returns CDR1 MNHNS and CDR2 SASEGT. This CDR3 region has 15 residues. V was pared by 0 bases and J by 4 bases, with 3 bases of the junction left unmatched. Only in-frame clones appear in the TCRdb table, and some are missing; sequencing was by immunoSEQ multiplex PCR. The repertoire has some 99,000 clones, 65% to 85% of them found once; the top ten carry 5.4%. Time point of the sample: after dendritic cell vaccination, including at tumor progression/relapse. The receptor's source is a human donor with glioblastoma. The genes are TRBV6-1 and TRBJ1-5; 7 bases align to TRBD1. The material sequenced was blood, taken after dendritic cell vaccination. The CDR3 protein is CASSEAGTANQPQHF. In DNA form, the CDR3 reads TGTGCCAGCAGTGAAGCCGGGACAGCAAATCAGCCCCAGCATTTT.